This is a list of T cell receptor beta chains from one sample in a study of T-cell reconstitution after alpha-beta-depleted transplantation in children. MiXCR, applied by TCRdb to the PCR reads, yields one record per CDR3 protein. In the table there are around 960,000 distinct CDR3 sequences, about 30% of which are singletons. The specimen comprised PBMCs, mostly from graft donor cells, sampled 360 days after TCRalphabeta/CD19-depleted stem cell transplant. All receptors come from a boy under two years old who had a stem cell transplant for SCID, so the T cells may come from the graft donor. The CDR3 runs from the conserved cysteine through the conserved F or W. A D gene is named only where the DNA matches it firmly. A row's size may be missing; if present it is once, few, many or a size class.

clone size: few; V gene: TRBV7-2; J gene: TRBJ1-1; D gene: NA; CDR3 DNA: TGTGCCAGCAGCTTATTGGCAGTCAGGAGGGGGAACACTGAAGCTTTCTTT; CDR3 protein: CASSLLAVRRGNTEAFF
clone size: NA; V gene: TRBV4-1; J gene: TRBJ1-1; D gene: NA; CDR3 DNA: TGCGCCAGCAGCCAAGATGTTGTGGCAGTAGGGCCACTGAACACTGAAGCTTTCTTT; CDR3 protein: CASSQDVVAVGPLNTEAFF
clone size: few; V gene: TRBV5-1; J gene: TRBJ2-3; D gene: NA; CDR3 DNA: TGTGCCAGCAGCTTAGTAGGTATCACAGATACGCAGTATTTT; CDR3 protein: CASSLVGITDTQYF
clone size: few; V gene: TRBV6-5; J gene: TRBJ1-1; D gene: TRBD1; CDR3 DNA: TGTGCCAGCAGTTACCCGCAGGGGGCCTACACTGAAGCTTTCTTT; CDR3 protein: CASSYPQGAYTEAFF
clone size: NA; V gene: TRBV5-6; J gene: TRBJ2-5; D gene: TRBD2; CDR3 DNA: TGTGCCAGCAGCTTGGTTGGGACTAGCGCAAAAGAGACCCAGTACTTC; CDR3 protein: CASSLVGTSAKETQYF
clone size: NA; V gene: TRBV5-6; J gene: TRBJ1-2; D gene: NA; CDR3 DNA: TGTGCCAGCAGCCGCGCTGGCTCCTATGGCTACACCTTC; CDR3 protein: CASSRAGSYGYTF
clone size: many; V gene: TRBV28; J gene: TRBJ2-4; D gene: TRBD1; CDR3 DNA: TGTGCCAGCAGTTCGACAGGGGAATGGCTAGCCAAAAACATTCAGTACTTC; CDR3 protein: CASSSTGEWLAKNIQYF
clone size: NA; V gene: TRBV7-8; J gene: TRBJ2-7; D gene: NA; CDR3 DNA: TGTGCCAGCAGCTTAGCGCCAGGGGCTTCTTACGAGCAGTACTTC; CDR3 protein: CASSLAPGASYEQYF
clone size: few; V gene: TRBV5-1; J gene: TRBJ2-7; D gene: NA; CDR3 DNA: TGCGCCAGCAGAGGCGGGGACCTCTCCTACGAGCAGTACTTC; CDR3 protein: CASRGGDLSYEQYF
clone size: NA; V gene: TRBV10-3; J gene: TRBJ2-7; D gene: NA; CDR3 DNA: TGTGCCATCAGTGAGTCGGAAGGGGGGCCTAGGAACGAGCAGTACTTC; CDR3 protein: CAISESEGGPRNEQYF
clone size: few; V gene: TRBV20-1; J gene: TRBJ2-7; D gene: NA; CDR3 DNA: TGCAGTGCTTCGGGAATGGGGGAGCAGTACTTC; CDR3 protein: CSASGMGEQYF
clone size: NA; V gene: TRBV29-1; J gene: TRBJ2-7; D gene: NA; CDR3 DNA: TGCAGCGTGCAACAGGGTGGCTCCTACGAGCAGTACTTC; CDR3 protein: CSVQQGGSYEQYF
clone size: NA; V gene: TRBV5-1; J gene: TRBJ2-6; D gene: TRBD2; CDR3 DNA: TGCGCCAGCAGCAACCTAGCGGGGGATTATTTGACTGGGGCCAACGTCCTGACTTTC; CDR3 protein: CASSNLAGDYLTGANVLTF
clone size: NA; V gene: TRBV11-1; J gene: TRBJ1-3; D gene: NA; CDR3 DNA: TGTGCCAGCAGCGCGGCTCCGGGACATGGCTCTGGAAACACCATATATTTT; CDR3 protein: CASSAAPGHGSGNTIYF
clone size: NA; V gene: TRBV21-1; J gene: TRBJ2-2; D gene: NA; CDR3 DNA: TGTGCCAGCAGCAACCCTCCTAGCGGGGATAACACCGGGGAGCTGTTTTTT; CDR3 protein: CASSNPPSGDNTGELFF
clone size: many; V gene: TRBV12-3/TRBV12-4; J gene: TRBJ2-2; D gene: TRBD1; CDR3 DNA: TGTGCCAGCAGCAAACCCGACAGGGACACCGGGGAGCTGTTTTTT; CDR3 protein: CASSKPDRDTGELFF
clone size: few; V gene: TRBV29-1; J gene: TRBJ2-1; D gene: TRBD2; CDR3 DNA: TGCAGCGTGGATTGGCGGGGGGGCGTAAATGAGCAGTTCTTC; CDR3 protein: CSVDWRGGVNEQFF
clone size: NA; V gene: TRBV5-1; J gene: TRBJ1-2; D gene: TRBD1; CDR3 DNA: TGCGCCAGCAGCCTTGGACAGGGGCCGTCCTATGGCTACACCTTC; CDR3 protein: CASSLGQGPSYGYTF
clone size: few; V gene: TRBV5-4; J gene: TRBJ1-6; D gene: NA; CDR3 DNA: TGTGCCAGCAGCTTGCTTGAGATTGACAGATTACCCTATAATTCACCCCTCCACTTT; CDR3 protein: CASSLLEIDRLPYNSPLHF
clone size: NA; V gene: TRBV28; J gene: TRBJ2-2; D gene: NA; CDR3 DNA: TGTGCCAGCAACGGCCGGGCGACGAACACCGGGGAGCTGTTTTTT; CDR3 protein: CASNGRATNTGELFF
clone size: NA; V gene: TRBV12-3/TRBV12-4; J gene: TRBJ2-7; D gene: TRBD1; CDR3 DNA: TGTGCCAGCAGTTTTAATTACGGGACAGGGGTTGTAACCGGGACCGGCGAGCAGTACTTC; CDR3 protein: CASSFNYGTGVVTGTGEQYF
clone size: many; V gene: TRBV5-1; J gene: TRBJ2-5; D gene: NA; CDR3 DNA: TGTGCCAGCAGCTTCAGGGTCCAAGAGACCCAGTACTTC; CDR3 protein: CASSFRVQETQYF
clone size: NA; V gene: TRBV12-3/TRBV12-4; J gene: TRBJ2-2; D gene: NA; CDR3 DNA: TGTGCCAGCAGAGAGGGGGCGAACACCGGGGAGCTGTTTTTT; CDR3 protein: CASREGANTGELFF
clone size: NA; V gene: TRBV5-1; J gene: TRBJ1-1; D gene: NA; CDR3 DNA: TGCGCCAGCAGCTTTAACCTTAACGGCGGGGACACTGAAGCTTTCTTT; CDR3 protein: CASSFNLNGGDTEAFF
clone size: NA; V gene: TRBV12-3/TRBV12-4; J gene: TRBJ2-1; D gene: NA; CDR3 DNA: TGTGCCAGCAGGGGATCTTCGTTATACAATGAGCAGTTCTTC; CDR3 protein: CASRGSSLYNEQFF
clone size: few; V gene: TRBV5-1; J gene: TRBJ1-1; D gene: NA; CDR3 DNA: TGCGCCAGCAGCTTGAGGCCCGGGGCGGACACTGAAGCTTTCTTT; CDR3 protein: CASSLRPGADTEAFF
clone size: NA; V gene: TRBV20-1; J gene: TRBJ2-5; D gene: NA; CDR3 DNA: TGCAGTGCTAGACGTGAGGTTTACCAAGAGACCCAGTACTTC; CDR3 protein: CSARREVYQETQYF
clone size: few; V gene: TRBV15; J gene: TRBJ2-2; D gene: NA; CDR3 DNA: TGTGCCACCAGCAGTAATCCCACCGGGGAGCTGTTTTTT; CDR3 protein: CATSSNPTGELFF
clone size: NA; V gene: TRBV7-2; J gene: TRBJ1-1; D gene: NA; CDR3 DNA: TGTGCCAGCAGGGGGCAGCCGAACACTGAAGCTTTCTTT; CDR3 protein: CASRGQPNTEAFF
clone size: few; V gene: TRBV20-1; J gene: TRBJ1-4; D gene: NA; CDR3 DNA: TGCAGTGCTAGAAAGGATAGTGAAAAACTGTTTTTT; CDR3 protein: CSARKDSEKLFF
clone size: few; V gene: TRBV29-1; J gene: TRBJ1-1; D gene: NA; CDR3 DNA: TGCAGCGTTGAGGGCTCCCTGGTCCCTTCTGCTTTCTTT; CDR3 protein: CSVEGSLVPSAFF
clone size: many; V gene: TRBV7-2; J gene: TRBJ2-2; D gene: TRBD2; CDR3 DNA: TGTGCCAGCAGCTTTTCGATGTTAGGCGGGAGCTTTACCGGGGAGCTGTTTTTT; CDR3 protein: CASSFSMLGGSFTGELFF
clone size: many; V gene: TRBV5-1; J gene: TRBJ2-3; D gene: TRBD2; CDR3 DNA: TGCGCCAGCAGCTTACTAGCGGGGGCCTCCACAGATACGCAGTATTTT; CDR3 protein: CASSLLAGASTDTQYF
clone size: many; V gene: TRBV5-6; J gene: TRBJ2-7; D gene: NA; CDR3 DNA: TGTGCCAGCAGCTACAGGGACTACGAGCAGTACTTC; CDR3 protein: CASSYRDYEQYF
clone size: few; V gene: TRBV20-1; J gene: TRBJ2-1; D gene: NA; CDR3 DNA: TGCAGTGCTGCCGCTTTGGGGGCCTCCTACAATGAGCAGTTCTTC; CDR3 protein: CSAAALGASYNEQFF
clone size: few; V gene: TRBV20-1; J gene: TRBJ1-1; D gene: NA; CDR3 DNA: TGCAGTGCCCATAAGGGGCGCGTTGAAGCTTTCTTT; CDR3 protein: CSAHKGRVEAFF
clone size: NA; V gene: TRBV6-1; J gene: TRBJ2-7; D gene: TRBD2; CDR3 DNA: TGTGCCAGCAGTCATCTCCGACTAGCGGGGGACCCCTACGAGCAGTACTTC; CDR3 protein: CASSHLRLAGDPYEQYF
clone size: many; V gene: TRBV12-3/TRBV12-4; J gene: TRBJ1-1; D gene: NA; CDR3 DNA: TGTGCCAGCACCCTGACAGCGAACACTGAAGCTTTCTTT; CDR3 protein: CASTLTANTEAFF
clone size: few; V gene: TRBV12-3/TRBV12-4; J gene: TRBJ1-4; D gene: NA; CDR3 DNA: TGTGCCAGCACCTGGTTCGCAACTAATGAAAAACTGTTTTTT; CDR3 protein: CASTWFATNEKLFF
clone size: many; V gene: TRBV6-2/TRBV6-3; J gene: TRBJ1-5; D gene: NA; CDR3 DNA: TGTGCCAGCAGTTACTCGCATCAGCCCCAGCATTTT; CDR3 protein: CASSYSHQPQHF